The 3 T cell receptor beta chains listed next were all sequenced from one sample in a study of T cells in Graves' hyperthyroidism and ophthalmopathy. Using RNA transcripts as the source, TCR beta CDR3 regions were amplified. The TCR CDR3 was amplified in a first-round RT-PCR using the HTBI primer set. TCRdb ran MiXCR on the multiplex PCR reads and lists one entry per CDR3 protein. The sample shows about 500,000 distinct CDR3 sequences, around 15% of them seen only once. Sequenced sample: blood. The receptors shown here come from a woman aged 25 to 39 with Graves' ophthalmopathy.

The J gene is TRBJ1-5, the V gene TRBV20-1; perhaps TRBD1 as D (5 bases). CDR1 and CDR2 (germline): DFQATT, SNEGSKA (reference sequence). V lost 5 bases and J 0 bases, leaving 11 bases between the germline ends. The CDR3 has 14 residues. CDR3 DNA: TGCAGTGCTTGGGACGGACTTAGCAATCAGCCCCAGCATTTT. Translated, it gives CSAWDGLSNQPQHF.

This clonotype was picked up many times. V and J are TRBV6-1 and TRBJ1-3; D is uncertain. Germline V gene sequence: CDR1 MNHNS, CDR2 SASEGT. The CDR3 spans 13 residues. V was pared by 5 bases and J by 0 bases, with 5 bases between. Here the CDR3 reads CASSPISGNTIYF. The CDR3, as DNA: TGTGCCAGCAGTCCAATCTCTGGAAACACCATATATTTT.

V gene TRBV5-1 combines with J gene TRBJ2-3, with TRBD2 identical over 8 bases. The CDR3 is made up of 14 amino acids. The germline V gene has CDR1 SGHRS and CDR2 YFSETQ. V shed 6 bases and J 2 bases; nucleotides not matched to a gene: 5. DNA of the CDR3: TGCGCCAGCACACGGACTAGCACCACAGATACGCAGTATTTT. Translated, it gives CASTRTSTTDTQYF.